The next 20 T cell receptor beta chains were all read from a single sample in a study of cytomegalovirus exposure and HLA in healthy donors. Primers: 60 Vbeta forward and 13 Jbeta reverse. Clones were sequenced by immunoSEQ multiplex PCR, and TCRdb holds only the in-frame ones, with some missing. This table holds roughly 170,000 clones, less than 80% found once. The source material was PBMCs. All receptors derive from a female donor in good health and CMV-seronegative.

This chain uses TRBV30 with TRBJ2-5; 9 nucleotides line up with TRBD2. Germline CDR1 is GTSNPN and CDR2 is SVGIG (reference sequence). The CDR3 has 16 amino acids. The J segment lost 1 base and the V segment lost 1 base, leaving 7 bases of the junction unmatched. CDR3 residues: CAWSGPGLASQETQYF. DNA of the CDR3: TGTGCCTGGAGTGGCCCAGGACTAGCGAGCCAAGAGACCCAGTACTTC.

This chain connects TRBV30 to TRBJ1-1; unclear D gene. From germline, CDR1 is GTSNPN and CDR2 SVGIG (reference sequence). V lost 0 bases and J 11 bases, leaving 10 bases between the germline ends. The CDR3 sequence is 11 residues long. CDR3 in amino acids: CAWSVRNSAFF. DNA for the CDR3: TGTGCCTGGAGTGTACGTAACTCGGCTTTCTTT.

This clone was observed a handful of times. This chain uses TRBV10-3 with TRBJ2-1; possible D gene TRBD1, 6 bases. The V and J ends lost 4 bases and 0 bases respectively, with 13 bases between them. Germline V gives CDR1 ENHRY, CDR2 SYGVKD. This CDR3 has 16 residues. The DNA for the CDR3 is TGTGCCATCAGTGGGACTGGGGGCAGCTCCTACAATGAGCAGTTCTTC. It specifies CAISGTGGSSYNEQFF.

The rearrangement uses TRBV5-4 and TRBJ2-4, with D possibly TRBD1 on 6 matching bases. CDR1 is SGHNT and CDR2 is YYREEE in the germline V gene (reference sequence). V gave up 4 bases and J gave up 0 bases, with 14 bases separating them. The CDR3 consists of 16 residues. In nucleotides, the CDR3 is TGTGCCAGCAGCACCGGGACAATACTAGCCAAAAACATTCAGTACTTC. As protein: CASSTGTILAKNIQYF.

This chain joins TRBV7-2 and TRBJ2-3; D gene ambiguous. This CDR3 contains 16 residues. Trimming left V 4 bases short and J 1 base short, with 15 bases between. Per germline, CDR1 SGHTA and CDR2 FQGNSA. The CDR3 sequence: CASSSPLGFGTDTQYF. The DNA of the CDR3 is TGTGCCAGCAGCTCCCCCCTAGGATTTGGCACAGATACGCAGTATTTT.

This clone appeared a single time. The DNA for the CDR3 is TGTGCCAGCAGCTCACAAGGAAACACCATATATTTT. It translates to CASSSQGNTIYF. This chain joins TRBV7-2 and TRBJ1-3, with no clear D. This CDR3 comprises 12 residues. The V end was cut by 4 bases, the J end by 4 bases, with 5 bases between. CDR1 and CDR2 from the germline V gene are SGHTA and FQGNSA.

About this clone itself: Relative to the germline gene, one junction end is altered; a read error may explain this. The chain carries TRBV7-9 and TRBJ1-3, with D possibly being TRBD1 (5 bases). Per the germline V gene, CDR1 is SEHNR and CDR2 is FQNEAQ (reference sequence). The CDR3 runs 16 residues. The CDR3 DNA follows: TGTTCCAGCAGCCCCACCGTTGGAGGGGCTGGAAACACCATATATTTT. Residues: CSSSPTVGGAGNTIYF.

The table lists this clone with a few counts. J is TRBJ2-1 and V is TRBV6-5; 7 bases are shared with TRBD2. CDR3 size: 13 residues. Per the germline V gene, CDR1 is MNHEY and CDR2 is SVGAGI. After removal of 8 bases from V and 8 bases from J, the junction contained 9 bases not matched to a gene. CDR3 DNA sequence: TGTGCCAGCCGACTAGCCCTGCGGTATGAGCAGTTCTTC. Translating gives CASRLALRYEQFF.

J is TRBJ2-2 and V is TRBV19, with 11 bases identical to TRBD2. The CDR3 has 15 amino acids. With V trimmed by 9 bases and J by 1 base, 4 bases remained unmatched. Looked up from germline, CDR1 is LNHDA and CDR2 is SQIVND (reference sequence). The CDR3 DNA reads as TGTGCCAGCCAAGGACTAGCGGGGAACACCGGGGAGCTGTTTTTT. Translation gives CASQGLAGNTGELFF.

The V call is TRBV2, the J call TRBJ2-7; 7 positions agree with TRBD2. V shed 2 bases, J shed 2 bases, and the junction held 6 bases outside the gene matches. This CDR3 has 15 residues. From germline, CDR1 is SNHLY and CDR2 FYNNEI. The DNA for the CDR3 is TGTGCCAGCAGTGAAACTCGCGGGGGAACCTACGAGCAGTACTTC. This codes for CASSETRGGTYEQYF. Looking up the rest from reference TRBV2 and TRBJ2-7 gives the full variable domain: EPEVTQTPSHQVTQMGQEVILRCVPISNHLYFYWYRQILGQKVEFLVSFYNNEISEKSEIFDDQFSVERPDGSNFTLKIRSTKLEDSAMYFCASSETRGGTYEQYFGPGTRLTVT.

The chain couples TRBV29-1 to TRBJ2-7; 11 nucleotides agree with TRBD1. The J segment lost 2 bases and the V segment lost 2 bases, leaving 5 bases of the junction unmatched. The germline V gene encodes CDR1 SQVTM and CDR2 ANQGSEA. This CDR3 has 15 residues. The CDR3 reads CSVELRDRGTYEQYF. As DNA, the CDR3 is TGCAGCGTTGAACTTCGGGACAGGGGGACCTACGAGCAGTACTTC.

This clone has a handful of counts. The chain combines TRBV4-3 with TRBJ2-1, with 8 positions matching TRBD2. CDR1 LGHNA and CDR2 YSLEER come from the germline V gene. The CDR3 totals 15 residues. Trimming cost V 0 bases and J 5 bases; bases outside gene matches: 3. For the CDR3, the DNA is TGCGCCAGCAGCCAAGATTCGGGGGGGGACAATGAGCAGTTCTTC. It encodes CASSQDSGGDNEQFF.

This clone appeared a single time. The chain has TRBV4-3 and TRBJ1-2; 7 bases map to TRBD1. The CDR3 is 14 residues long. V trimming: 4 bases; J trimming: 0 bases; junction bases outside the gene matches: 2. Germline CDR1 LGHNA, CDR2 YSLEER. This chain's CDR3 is CASSLGTANYGYTF. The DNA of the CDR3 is TGCGCCAGCAGCCTAGGGACAGCTAACTATGGCTACACCTTC.

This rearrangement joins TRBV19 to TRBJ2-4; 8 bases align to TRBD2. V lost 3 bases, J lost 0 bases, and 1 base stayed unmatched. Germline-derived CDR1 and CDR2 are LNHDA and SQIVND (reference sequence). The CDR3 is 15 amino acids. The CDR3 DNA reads TGTGCCAGTAGTATCCTAGCGGGAGCCAAAAACATTCAGTACTTC. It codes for CASSILAGAKNIQYF.

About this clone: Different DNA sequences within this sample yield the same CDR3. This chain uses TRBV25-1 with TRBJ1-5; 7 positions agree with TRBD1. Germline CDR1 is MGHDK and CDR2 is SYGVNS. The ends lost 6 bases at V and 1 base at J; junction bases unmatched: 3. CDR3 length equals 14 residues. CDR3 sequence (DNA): TGTGCCAGCAGAGAGACAGGGAGCAATCAGCCCCAGCATTTT. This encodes CASRETGSNQPQHF.

The CDR3 spells CAWSVPRQAAVGTIYF. DNA for the CDR3: TGTGCCTGGAGTGTACCCCGGCAGGCCGCCGTGGGCACCATATATTTT. This sequence joins TRBV30 and TRBJ1-3; no reliable D call. In germline, CDR1 is GTSNPN, CDR2 SVGIG (reference sequence). The V and J ends lost 0 bases and 9 bases respectively, with 21 bases between them. The CDR3 consists of 16 residues.

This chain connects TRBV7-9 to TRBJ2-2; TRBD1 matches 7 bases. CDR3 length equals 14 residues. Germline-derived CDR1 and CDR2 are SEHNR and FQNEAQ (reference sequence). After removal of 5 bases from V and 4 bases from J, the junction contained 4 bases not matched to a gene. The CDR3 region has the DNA TGTGCCAGCAGCGCCCACAGGGGCACCGGGGAGCTGTTTTTT. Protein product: CASSAHRGTGELFF.

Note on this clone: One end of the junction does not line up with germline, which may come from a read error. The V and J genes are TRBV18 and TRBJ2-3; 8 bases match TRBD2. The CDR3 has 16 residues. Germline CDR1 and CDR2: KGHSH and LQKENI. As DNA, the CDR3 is TGTGCCAGCTCACCAGTTACGGCGGGGGGCACAGCTACGCAGTATTTT. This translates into CASSPVTAGGTATQYF.

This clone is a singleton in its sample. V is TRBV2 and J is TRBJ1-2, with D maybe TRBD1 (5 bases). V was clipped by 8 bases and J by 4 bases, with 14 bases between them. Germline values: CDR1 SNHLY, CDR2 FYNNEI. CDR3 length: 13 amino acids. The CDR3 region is CASGGGAGYGYTF. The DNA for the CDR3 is TGTGCCAGCGGCGGAGGGGCCGGCTATGGCTACACCTTC.

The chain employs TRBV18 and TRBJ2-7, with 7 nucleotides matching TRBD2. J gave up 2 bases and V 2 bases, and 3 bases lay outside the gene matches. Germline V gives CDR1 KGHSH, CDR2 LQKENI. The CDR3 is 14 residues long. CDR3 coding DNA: TGTGCCAGCTCACCAGTGGGGGGGGCCTACGAGCAGTACTTC. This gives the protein CASSPVGGAYEQYF.